The TCR beta chain described here comes from a study of blood T cell repertoires in COVID-19. Study information: Some COVID-19 samples were acute and others convalescent; all came from the United States, Italy and Spain.

Germline lookup yields CDR1 MDHEN and CDR2 SYDVKM. Deletions cut 6 bases from V and 11 bases from J, with 13 bases between. The CDR3 totals 11 residues. The study assigned cohorts using participant-reported clinical history. The table came from immunoSEQ multiplex PCR; TCRdb's copy has only in-frame clones and leaves some out. Here the sample spans approximately 170,000 clones, around 89% being singletons. This chain joins TRBV28 and TRBJ1-1; D not certain. The sequenced sample consisted of PBMCs or T cells enriched from blood (not recorded which). The sequence was collected from a woman aged 18-29 years who had recovered from COVID-19. This chain's CDR3 is CASRTGLGAFF. The CDR3 nucleotides are TGTGCCAGCAGGACGGGGTTAGGGGCTTTCTTT.